This entry is about one T cell receptor (beta chain). Its antigen is unknown. The CDR3 covers 13 residues. The V and J ends lost 5 bases and 8 bases respectively, with 15 bases between them. Per germline, CDR1 SGHTA and CDR2 FQGTGA. The PCR had 60 Vbeta and 13 Jbeta primers. Sequenced by immunoSEQ multiplex PCR; TCRdb stores in-frame clones only, minus some. The sample holds 100,000 to 150,000 clones, 75% to 85% seen once. This sample stems from a study of cytomegalovirus exposure and HLA in healthy donors. Study observations and caveats: Overall, roughly 170 TCR beta chains were annotated as cytomegalovirus-associated. There were a few CMV-associated chains whose specificity for CMV antigens was confirmed in vitro.

J is TRBJ1-2 and V is TRBV7-3; possibly TRBD1 for D (6 bases). The sample comprised PBMCs. The origin of this receptor is a man aged 30 to 45 in good health and CMV-seropositive. The CDR3 protein is CASSGTGFQGYTF. DNA of the CDR3: TGTGCCAGCAGCGGCACAGGGTTCCAGGGCTACACCTTC.